Listed here are 5 T cell receptor beta chains from one sample, sequenced in a study of response to subunit inactivated influenza vaccine. MiXCR, run by TCRdb on the RT-PCR reads, gives a single entry per CDR3 protein. This sample has about 620,000 distinct CDR3 sequences, with roughly 10% found just once. Sequences were derived from PBMCs from blood, sampled on the day of vaccination. The receptors stem from a man aged 45-60 years who received an inactivated influenza vaccine.

This chain uses TRBV6-1 with TRBJ2-4; D might be TRBD1 (6 bases). Between the trimmed V and J ends, which lost 6 bases and 0 bases, there was a span of 15 bases. In germline, CDR1 is MNHNS, CDR2 SASEGT. This CDR3 contains 16 residues. The CDR3 DNA sequence: TGTGCCAGCAGAACGACAGGCGGACTAGCCAAAAACATTCAGTACTTC. It yields the protein CASRTTGGLAKNIQYF.

This clonotype was recorded a few times. This chain joins TRBV3-1 and TRBJ1-5, with TRBD1 as a possible D gene (5 bases). Germline V gives CDR1 LGHDT, CDR2 YNNKEL (reference sequence). With 4 bases removed from V and 5 bases from J, the gap between germline ends came to 15 bases. There are 15 residues in the CDR3. This CDR3 reads CASSRGTLRDQPQHF. The CDR3 DNA follows: TGTGCCAGCAGCCGCGGGACCCTTCGTGATCAGCCCCAGCATTTT.

This clonotype was counted only a few times. The chain's CDR3 is CASSLGAGGPGDTQYF. The CDR3, as DNA: TGTGCCAGCAGCTTAGGGGCGGGGGGGCCTGGAGATACGCAGTATTTT. The J gene is TRBJ2-3, the V gene TRBV7-8; 9 bases match TRBD2. CDR1 is SGHVS, CDR2 FQNEAQ, per germline. The CDR3 runs to 16 residues. The V segment lost 1 base and the J segment 5 bases; nucleotides outside the gene matches: 7.

This clonotype was counted between two and nine times. The genes are TRBV14 and TRBJ1-1, with D possibly matching TRBD1 (6 bases). Trimming pared 0 bases from V and 0 bases from J, leaving 14 bases between. The CDR3 covers 17 residues. Germline loops: CDR1 SGHDN, CDR2 FVKESK. CDR3 loop: CASSQDLGTGMNTEAFF. Here the CDR3 DNA reads TGTGCCAGCAGCCAAGATCTTGGAACAGGGATGAACACTGAAGCTTTCTTT. The full variable domain, in which reference TRBV14 and TRBJ1-1 provide the parts outside the CDR3, is EAGVTQFPSHSVIEKGQTVTLRCDPISGHDNLYWYRRVMGKEIKFLLHFVKESKQDESGMPNNRFLAERTGGTYSTLKVQPAELEDSGVYFCASSQDLGTGMNTEAFFGQGTRLTVV.

This clonotype has a count of ten or more. This chain uses TRBV9 with TRBJ1-2; D perhaps matches TRBD1 (5 bases). In germline, CDR1 is SGDLS, CDR2 YYNGEE. The V gene lost 4 bases and the J gene lost 1 base, with 14 bases spanning the gap. CDR3 length equals 15 residues. The CDR3 DNA reads TGTGCCAGCAGCCGGACTCCCGACAGTAACTATGGCTACACCTTC. Encoded protein: CASSRTPDSNYGYTF.